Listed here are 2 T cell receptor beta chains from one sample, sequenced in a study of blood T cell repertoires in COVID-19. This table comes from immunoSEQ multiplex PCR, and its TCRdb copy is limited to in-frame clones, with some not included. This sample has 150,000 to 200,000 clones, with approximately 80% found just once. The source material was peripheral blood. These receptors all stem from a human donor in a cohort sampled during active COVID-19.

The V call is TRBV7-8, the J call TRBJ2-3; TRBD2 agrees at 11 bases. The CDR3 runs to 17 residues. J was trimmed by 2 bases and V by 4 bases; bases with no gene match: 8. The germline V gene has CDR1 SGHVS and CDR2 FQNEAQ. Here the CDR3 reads CASSSRLAGPYTDTQYF. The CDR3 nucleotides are TGTGCCAGCAGCTCGCGACTAGCGGGGCCCTACACAGATACGCAGTATTTT.

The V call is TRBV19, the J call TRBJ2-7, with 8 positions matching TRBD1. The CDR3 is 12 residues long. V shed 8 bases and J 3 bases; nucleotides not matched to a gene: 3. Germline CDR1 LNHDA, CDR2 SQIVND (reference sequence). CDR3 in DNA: TGTGCCAGTTCGGGACAGGTCTACGAGCAGTACTTC. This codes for CASSGQVYEQYF.